The subject of this entry is one T cell receptor beta chain. Antigen unknown. The TCR cDNA carried a universal primer site and UMIs from 5'RACE template switching. MiXCR, applied by TCRdb to the 5' RACE reads, yields one record per CDR3 protein. The data contain hundreds of thousands of distinct CDR3 sequences, approximately 16% of them seen just once; the ten biggest clones take up approximately 15%. The data derive from a study of T cells after yellow fever vaccination. This CDR3 comprises 15 residues. The ends were cut back, 5 bases at V and 3 bases at J, with 16 bases in the middle. The germline gives CDR1 SGHTA, CDR2 FQGNSA. Study conclusions and caveats: When the response was secondary, it was weaker but reached its peak faster, day 5 versus 15. Most primary-vaccination clones recurred post-booster (roughly 96% CD4, 85% to 90% CD8).

Sequenced material: PBMCs, taken less than 6 days after the first yellow fever vaccination. The V and J genes are TRBV7-2 and TRBJ1-2, with D perhaps matching TRBD1 (5 bases). The clonotype comes from a man between 18 and 35 years old who received the YFV17D yellow fever vaccine. The CDR3 reads CASSTARRGDYGYTF. The CDR3 bases are TGTGCCAGCAGCACCGCCCGGAGGGGCGACTATGGCTACACCTTC.